The rows below give T cell receptor beta chains drawn from one sample of a study of blood T cells in healthy people across ages. One entry per CDR3 protein, called by TCRdb with MiXCR from the 5' RACE reads. The sample has about 780,000 distinct CDR3 sequences; 35% to 50% are singletons. The source material was blood. The receptors come from a man of 80 years or more in good health. Each CDR3 is given without its conserved first and last residue. Each record gives: J gene, V gene, CDR3 protein.

TRBJ2-4	TRBV6-2/TRBV6-3	AAKVGTGGLKDIQY
TRBJ2-3	TRBV29-1	SVDGEKSTDTQY
TRBJ2-3	TRBV10-1	ASASGTGWNTQY
.	TRBV7-8	ASSTQQGVQETQY
TRBJ2-7	TRBV20-1	SARWLGEQY
TRBJ2-7	TRBV7-2	ASSLGGNGEQY
TRBJ2-7	TRBV25-1	ASSESTFSWLEQY
TRBJ2-3	TRBV7-2	ASSLVAGTSTDTQY
TRBJ1-5	TRBV12-3/TRBV12-4	ASSLLFGDFSNQPQH
TRBJ2-3	TRBV7-2	ASRGGAVGADTQY
TRBJ2-1	TRBV7-2	ASSKTRGGTSSYNEQF
TRBJ1-2	TRBV2	ASSDQTSGYGYT
TRBJ1-4	TRBV6-2/TRBV6-3	ASSRRLATNEKLF
TRBJ1-4	TRBV29-1	SALGGRNEKLF
TRBJ2-7	TRBV10-3	ATSKWTGGYEQY
TRBJ1-2	TRBV19	ASSMVGQNYGYT
TRBJ2-1	TRBV6-2/TRBV6-3	ASNPSGSSYNEQF
.	TRBV28	ASSPPTSGRIGEQY
TRBJ2-1	TRBV12-3/TRBV12-4	ASRSNLAGNNEQF
TRBJ2-7	TRBV5-5	ASSLGAGVAYEQY
TRBJ2-5	TRBV25-1	ASSDSGTGPRETQY
TRBJ2-7	TRBV5-1	ASSPRPGLAEYEQY
TRBJ2-7	TRBV4-2	ASSQSAGSSYEQY
TRBJ2-1	TRBV28	ASSWNRDIETQF
TRBJ1-2	TRBV21-1	ASSKVRGEYGYGYT
TRBJ1-5	TRBV3-1	ASSHLDQPQH
TRBJ1-2	TRBV3-1	ASSQGIRGYT
TRBJ2-7	TRBV20-1	SAFGQGDYEQY
TRBJ2-3	TRBV6-5	ATTGQVSDTQY
TRBJ2-3	TRBV2	ASSEALGAPNTQY
TRBJ2-1	TRBV9	ASSVAHISHEQF
TRBJ2-5	TRBV20-1	SASFAFPSRGARETQY
TRBJ2-6	TRBV28	ASRKAGVAGANVLT
TRBJ2-4	TRBV12-3/TRBV12-4	ASSLQGNPKNIQY
TRBJ1-4	TRBV29-1	SVATGSNEKLF
TRBJ2-5	TRBV28	ASSRAGIETQY
TRBJ2-5	TRBV25-1	ASSAGGQETQY
TRBJ2-1	TRBV7-2	ASSLVGTGGVVSEQF
TRBJ2-7	TRBV7-9	ASSLTGGAVREQY
TRBJ2-7	TRBV29-1	SVEDGAAAGKSYNEQY
TRBJ2-5	TRBV4-3	ASSQGRGKNEQY
TRBJ2-1	TRBV20-1	SARDPGTSTNEQF
TRBJ1-2	TRBV28	ASSWTNYGYT
TRBJ2-7	TRBV2	ASRGVEEGQY
TRBJ2-3	TRBV11-2	ASSPRLVTDTQY
TRBJ2-1	TRBV28	AGGRATYNEQF
TRBJ1-2	TRBV29-1	SVPPFQGGYGYT
TRBJ2-7	TRBV7-2	ASSRTLEGSYEQY
.	TRBV28	ASSPRDSMGSYEQY
TRBJ1-1	TRBV6-2/TRBV6-3	ASSYPTGRATEAF
TRBJ2-5	TRBV2	ASALQGALYNEQY
.	TRBV12-3/TRBV12-4	ASSGQGLHREQY
TRBJ2-1	TRBV10-3	AISDSSTRDYNEQF
TRBJ2-3	TRBV20-1	SARGAGGDLNEQY
TRBJ1-2	TRBV3-1	ASSQRQRGYT
TRBJ1-5	TRBV7-8	ASSLAGTGNQPQH